This passage covers 31 T cell receptor beta chains from one sample sequenced in a study of blood T cell repertoires in COVID-19 (dated by TCRdb to 2019 to 2021). Library creation used the immunoSEQ multiplex PCR assay. The immuneACCESS repertoire file appears here via TCRdb, limited to in-frame rearrangements. These files lack a portion of the clones; in checked studies, under half of the deficit traces to unresolved V genes, and the cause of the others is not known. The sample table shows over 50,000 clones, and roughly 71% are seen once. Roughly 6.7% of the sample belongs to the ten largest clones. Sequences were obtained from peripheral blood. The receptor source for this set is a woman aged 45-65 years with active or convalescent COVID-19.

As regards this clone: Other nucleotide sequences in the sample specify the same CDR3. The gene calls are TRBV15 and TRBJ1-1; unclear D gene. Trimming stripped 0 bases from V and 5 bases from J, with 4 bases between. Germline CDR1 reads LNHNV; CDR2 reads YYDKDF (reference sequence). The CDR3 sequence is 12 residues long. CDR3 in amino acids: CATSRDQTEAFF. CDR3 sequence (DNA): TGTGCCACCAGCAGAGATCAGACTGAAGCTTTCTTT.

This chain joins TRBV7-9 and TRBJ1-6; TRBD1 is a possible D gene (6 bases). Trimming pared 4 bases from V and 6 bases from J, leaving 13 bases between. The CDR3 totals 15 residues. The germline gives CDR1 SEHNR, CDR2 FQNEAQ (reference sequence). CDR3 protein: CASSSPTGFNSPLHF. The CDR3 region has the DNA TGTGCCAGCAGCTCTCCGACAGGCTTTAATTCACCCCTCCACTTT.

The rearrangement uses TRBV9 and TRBJ2-5; TRBD2 might be the D (6 bases). Germline V gene data show CDR1 as SGDLS and CDR2 as YYNGEE. V was cut by 3 bases and J by 5 bases, with 14 bases left in between. This CDR3 region has 14 residues. CDR3 sequence: CASSAQTGGETQYF. The CDR3 nucleotides read TGTGCCAGCAGCGCCCAGACTGGAGGGGAGACCCAGTACTTC.

J is TRBJ2-1 and V is TRBV30; TRBD2 matches 12 bases. The CDR3 has 15 residues. V lost 0 bases, J lost 9 bases, and 6 bases stayed unmatched. Germline values: CDR1 GTSNPN, CDR2 SVGIG (reference sequence). CDR3 region: CAWSVLLAGGSEQFF. CDR3 in DNA: TGTGCCTGGAGTGTACTACTAGCGGGAGGCAGTGAGCAGTTCTTC.

The J gene is TRBJ1-1, the V gene TRBV27; the match to TRBD1 covers 7 bases. Germline CDR1 and CDR2: MNHEY and SMNVEV (reference sequence). Trimming at V came to 3 bases and at J to 7 bases, leaving 8 bases not matched to a gene. The CDR3 is 14 amino acids. The CDR3 sequence: CASSFNRGWVEAFF. CDR3 coding DNA: TGTGCCAGCAGTTTCAACAGGGGATGGGTTGAAGCTTTCTTT.

Many counts were recorded for this clone. V gene TRBV18 combines with J gene TRBJ1-2; 7 bases line up with TRBD1. After removal of 3 bases from V and 1 base from J, the junction contained 5 bases not matched to a gene. From germline, CDR1 is KGHSH and CDR2 LQKENI. The CDR3 length is 15 residues. For the CDR3, the DNA is TGTGCCAGCTCACCCGACAGGGTGGGTAACTATGGCTACACCTTC. It encodes CASSPDRVGNYGYTF.

The chain combines TRBV7-2 with TRBJ1-2, with 7 bases lining up with TRBD1. V lost 3 bases to trimming and J lost 5 bases; unmatched junction nucleotides: 6. This CDR3 is 14 amino acids long. CDR1 and CDR2 (germline): SGHTA, FQGNSA. The CDR3 nucleotides read TGTGCCAGCAGCTTGTCCCGGGACAGATATGGCTACACCTTC. It specifies CASSLSRDRYGYTF.

The chain is built from TRBV4-1 and TRBJ1-5; D may be TRBD1 (5 bases). The CDR3 consists of 16 residues. Germline-derived CDR1 and CDR2 are MGHRA and YSYEKL. Trimming took 3 bases from V and 2 from J, leaving 14 bases between them. CDR3: CASSHGTLAGNQPQHF. The CDR3 DNA reads as TGCGCCAGCAGCCACGGGACCTTAGCGGGCAATCAGCCCCAGCATTTT.

V usage is TRBV7-8 and J usage is TRBJ2-7; unclear D gene. Trimming removed 1 base from V and 0 bases from J, with 7 bases in between. This CDR3 region has 14 residues. Germline loops: CDR1 SGHVS, CDR2 FQNEAQ. CDR3 sequence: CASSLGPTSYEQYF. In nucleotides, the CDR3 is TGTGCCAGCAGCTTAGGGCCAACCTCCTACGAGCAGTACTTC.

V is TRBV5-5 and J is TRBJ2-4, with TRBD1 identical over 7 bases. The germline CDR1 and CDR2 sequences are SGHKS and YYEKEE (reference sequence). Unmatched junction bases numbered 9, after V lost 3 bases and J lost 0 bases. The CDR3 length is 17 residues. The CDR3 coding sequence is TGTGCCAGCAGCTGGGTTCCGGGACAGAGAGCCAAAAACATTCAGTACTTC. Translation: CASSWVPGQRAKNIQYF.

The chain couples TRBV6-5 to TRBJ1-3, with D possibly being TRBD1 (6 bases). This CDR3 comprises 15 residues. Deletions cut 7 bases from V and 4 bases from J, with 17 bases between. The germline gives CDR1 MNHEY, CDR2 SVGAGI. The CDR3 DNA follows: TGTGCCAGCACCCTTTTGACAGGCACGGGAAACACCATATATTTT. Translated: CASTLLTGTGNTIYF.

The chain has TRBV19 and TRBJ2-1, with D unclear. Germline V gene lookup returns CDR1 LNHDA and CDR2 SQIVND (reference sequence). V was clipped by 3 bases and J by 4 bases, with 22 bases between them. This CDR3 is 18 amino acids long. The CDR3 is CASSIYASEATPYNEQFF. The CDR3, as DNA: TGTGCCAGTAGTATTTACGCCTCTGAGGCGACCCCTTACAATGAGCAGTTCTTC.

The chain employs TRBV19 and TRBJ1-5, with 7 bases lining up with TRBD1. The germline CDR1 and CDR2 sequences are LNHDA and SQIVND (reference sequence). This CDR3 has 14 amino acids. V was clipped by 4 bases and J by 7 bases; unmatched bases: 7. Written as DNA, the CDR3 is TGTGCCAGTAGTAGAGGGGGCCAAGGGCAGCCCCAGCATTTT. This sequence encodes CASSRGGQGQPQHF.

V is TRBV3-1 (or the pseudogene TRBV3-2) and J is TRBJ1-4; the match to TRBD1 covers 8 bases. From germline, CDR1 is LGHDT and CDR2 YNNKEL (reference sequence). V trimming: 3 bases; J trimming: 11 bases; junction bases outside the gene matches: 5. The CDR3 runs to 13 residues. The CDR3 spells CASSQGDRQKLFF. The CDR3 DNA follows: TGTGCCAGCAGCCAGGGGGACAGGCAGAAACTGTTTTTT.

V and J are TRBV6-5 and TRBJ2-1, with 13 nucleotides matching TRBD2. Germline CDR1 and CDR2: MNHEY and SVGAGI. With 6 bases clipped from V and 8 bases from J, the junction kept 7 bases outside the gene matches. The CDR3 consists of 15 residues. The CDR3 DNA follows: TGTGCCAGCAGCGGACTAGCGGGAGTAGGGCATGAGCAGTTCTTC. It encodes CASSGLAGVGHEQFF.

V and J are TRBV15 and TRBJ1-1; weak D call: TRBD1 (5 bases). V lost 1 base and J 8 bases, leaving 14 bases between the germline ends. The CDR3 is 14 amino acids. CDR1 and CDR2 (germline): LNHNV, YYDKDF (reference sequence). CDR3 amino acids: CATSRGTREEEAFF. As DNA, the CDR3 is TGTGCCACCAGCAGAGGGACAAGGGAAGAAGAAGCTTTCTTT.

This chain links TRBV4-1 with TRBJ1-1, with a weak D call TRBD1 (6 bases). V lost 0 bases to trimming and J lost 1 base, with 12 bases between them. This CDR3 spans 16 amino acids. Looked up from germline, CDR1 is MGHRA and CDR2 is YSYEKL. CDR3 bases: TGCGCCAGCAGCCAAGATCTCGGCAGGGGGAACACTGAAGCTTTCTTT. Translating it yields CASSQDLGRGNTEAFF.

This clone has only a few counts. The V gene is TRBV3-1 (or the pseudogene TRBV3-2), the J gene TRBJ1-1; 7 nucleotides align to TRBD1. V lost 5 bases to trimming and J lost 1 base; unmatched junction nucleotides: 10. Germline loops: CDR1 LGHDT, CDR2 YNNKEL (reference sequence). CDR3 length: 16 amino acids. CDR3 sequence: CASSFKEEGANTEAFF. The CDR3 nucleotides read TGTGCCAGCAGCTTCAAGGAGGAGGGGGCGAACACTGAAGCTTTCTTT.

V gene TRBV7-6 combines with J gene TRBJ2-7, with D tentatively TRBD1 (5 bases). Trimming pared 2 bases from V and 2 bases from J, leaving 16 bases between. Germline values: CDR1 SGHVS, CDR2 FNYEAQ. The CDR3 totals 16 residues. CDR3 residues: CASSLSGAQFPYEQYF. CDR3 DNA: TGTGCCAGCAGCTTATCTGGGGCGCAATTTCCCTACGAGCAGTACTTC.

The J gene is TRBJ2-3, the V gene TRBV6-5; D possibly corresponds to TRBD1 (5 bases). Trimming left V 6 bases short and J 5 bases short, with 18 bases between. Looked up from germline, CDR1 is MNHEY and CDR2 is SVGAGI. The CDR3 is 15 residues long. In nucleotides, the CDR3 is TGTGCCAGCAGATCCAGACAGACCATCCGAGATACGCAGTATTTT. This sequence encodes CASRSRQTIRDTQYF.

This clone has just a few counts. The chain has TRBV4-3 and TRBJ1-3; no firm D call. CDR1 and CDR2 from the germline V gene are LGHNA and YSLEER. V was clipped by 1 base and J by 0 bases, with 10 bases between them. The CDR3 sequence is 16 residues long. The CDR3 nucleotides are TGCGCCAGCAGCCAAGCGTGGGCCTTCTCTGGAAACACCATATATTTT. Amino acids: CASSQAWAFSGNTIYF.

The V and J genes are TRBV7-6 and TRBJ2-7, with TRBD2 identical over 11 bases. The germline V gene encodes CDR1 SGHVS and CDR2 FNYEAQ. V gave up 1 base and J gave up 3 bases; unmatched junction bases: 11. The CDR3 runs to 18 residues. CDR3 nucleotide sequence: TGTGCCAGCAGCTTAGTGACTCCGGGGACTAGCGGTTTCTACGAGCAGTACTTC. It encodes CASSLVTPGTSGFYEQYF.

This chain uses TRBV27 with TRBJ2-1, with D possibly being TRBD2 (5 bases). The CDR3 runs 18 residues. Between the trimmed V and J ends, which lost 1 base and 5 bases, there was a span of 21 bases. Germline V lookup: CDR1 MNHEY, CDR2 SMNVEV (reference sequence). CDR3 nucleotide sequence: TGTGCCAGCAGTTTATGGTATCCTAGCCAGACCCTTGACAATGAGCAGTTCTTC. It yields the protein CASSLWYPSQTLDNEQFF.

The chain recombines TRBV18 with TRBJ1-5; TRBD1 might be the D (6 bases). CDR3 length equals 15 residues. CDR1 is KGHSH, CDR2 LQKENI, per germline. Deletions cut 3 bases from V and 3 bases from J, with 12 bases between. The CDR3 reads CASSPRGGLNQPQHF. CDR3 in DNA: TGTGCCAGCTCACCGCGGGGGGGCCTCAATCAGCCCCAGCATTTT. The variable domain in full, completed from reference TRBV18 and TRBJ1-5, reads NAGVMQNPRHLVRRRGQEARLRCSPMKGHSHVYWYRQLPEEGLKFMVYLQKENIIDESGMPKERFSAEFPKEGPSILRIQQVVRGDSAAYFCASSPRGGLNQPQHFGDGTRLSIL.

CDR3 bases: TGTGCCAGCAGTTCACCACGCGGGACAGGGGGATCCTACGAGCAGTACTTC. This gives the protein CASSSPRGTGGSYEQYF. V is TRBV27 and J is TRBJ2-7, with TRBD1 matching over 11 bases. CDR3 size: 17 residues. V shed 4 bases, J shed 1 base, and the junction held 9 bases outside the gene matches. The germline V gene encodes CDR1 MNHEY and CDR2 SMNVEV (reference sequence).

The chain joins TRBV6-6 to TRBJ2-1; D remains ambiguous. CDR3 length equals 11 residues. From germline, CDR1 is MNHNY and CDR2 SVGAGI (reference sequence). Trimming stripped 5 bases from V and 4 bases from J, with 3 bases between. The CDR3 region has the DNA TGTGCCAGCAGTCCTTACAATGAGCAGTTCTTC. Translation gives CASSPYNEQFF.

In its sample, this clone was seen a few times. The chain links TRBV5-1 to TRBJ2-7, with 10 bases fitting TRBD1. Looked up from germline, CDR1 is SGHRS and CDR2 is YFSETQ. The CDR3 is 15 residues long. The V and J ends lost 4 bases and 2 bases, in that order; junction bases with no gene match: 6. The CDR3 DNA follows: TGCGCCAGCAGCATTACCGGGACAGGGGCCTACGAGCAGTACTTC. Protein: CASSITGTGAYEQYF. Together with reference TRBV5-1 and TRBJ2-7, the CDR3 gives the full variable domain: KAGVTQTPRYLIKTRGQQVTLSCSPISGHRSVSWYQQTPGQGLQFLFEYFSETQRNKGNFPGRFSGRQFSNSRSEMNVSTLELGDSALYLCASSITGTGAYEQYFGPGTRLTVT.

The chain recombines TRBV23-1 with TRBJ2-1; TRBD2 might be the D (6 bases). TRBV23-1 is assigned to the ORF class and has an uncertain function. The CDR3 contains 13 residues. The germline V and J ends were trimmed by 8 bases and 6 bases, with 14 bases remaining between them. CDR3 region: CASPGERGNEQFF. The CDR3 DNA reads as TGCGCCAGCCCGGGAGAGCGAGGCAATGAGCAGTTCTTC.

This clone was seen more than once but under ten times. This chain links TRBV6-5 with TRBJ2-3; 8 positions match TRBD2. Germline V gene lookup returns CDR1 MNHEY and CDR2 SVGAGI. Trimming at V came to 7 bases and at J to 5 bases, leaving 8 bases not matched to a gene. The CDR3 contains 14 residues. CDR3 nucleotides: TGTGCCAGCATTGGACTAGCAGCACAAGATACGCAGTATTTT. Protein sequence: CASIGLAAQDTQYF.

The V and J genes are TRBV7-9 and TRBJ2-5, with a weak D call TRBD2 (6 bases). Trimming took off 4 bases at V and 7 bases at J, with 19 bases between the two ends. Germline values: CDR1 SEHNR, CDR2 FQNEAQ (reference sequence). The length of the CDR3 is 15 residues. This CDR3 is CASSSLGGISGTQYF. The DNA of the CDR3 is TGTGCCAGCAGCTCCCTCGGGGGTATCTCCGGGACCCAGTACTTC.

For the CDR3, the DNA is TGCGCCAGCAGCCAAGTGGGGGGGGGCCTCTATGGCTACACCTTC. Protein sequence: CASSQVGGGLYGYTF. The rearrangement uses TRBV4-1 and TRBJ1-2; the D gene is possibly TRBD1 (6 bases). The germline gives CDR1 MGHRA, CDR2 YSYEKL. Deletions cut 1 base from V and 4 bases from J, with 13 bases between. The CDR3 covers 15 residues.